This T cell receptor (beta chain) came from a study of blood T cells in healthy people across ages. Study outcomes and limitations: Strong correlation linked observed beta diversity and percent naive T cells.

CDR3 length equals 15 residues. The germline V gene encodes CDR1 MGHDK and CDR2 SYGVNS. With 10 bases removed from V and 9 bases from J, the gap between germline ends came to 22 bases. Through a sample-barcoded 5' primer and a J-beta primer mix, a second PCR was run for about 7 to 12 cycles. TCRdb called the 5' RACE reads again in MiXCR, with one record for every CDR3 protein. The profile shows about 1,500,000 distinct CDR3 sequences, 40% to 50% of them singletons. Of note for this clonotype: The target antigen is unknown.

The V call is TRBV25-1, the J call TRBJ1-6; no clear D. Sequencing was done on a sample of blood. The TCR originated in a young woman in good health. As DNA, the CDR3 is TGTGCCACCAAAGCGGGCAAAGGACTTGGTTCACCCCTCCACTTT. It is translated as CATKAGKGLGSPLHF.